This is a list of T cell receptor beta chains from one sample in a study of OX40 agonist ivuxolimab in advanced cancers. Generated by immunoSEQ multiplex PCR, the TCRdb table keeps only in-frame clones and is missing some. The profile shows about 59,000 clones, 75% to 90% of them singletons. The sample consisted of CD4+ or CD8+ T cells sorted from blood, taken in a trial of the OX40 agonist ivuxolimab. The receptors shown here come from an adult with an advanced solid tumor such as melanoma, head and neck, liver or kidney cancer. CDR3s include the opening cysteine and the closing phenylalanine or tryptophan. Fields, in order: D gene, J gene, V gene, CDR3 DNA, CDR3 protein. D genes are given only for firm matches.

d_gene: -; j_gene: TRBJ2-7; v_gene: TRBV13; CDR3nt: TGTGCCAGCAGCCTTCGTGGGAGCGGAAAAGGGTACGAGCAGTACTTC; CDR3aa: CASSLRGSGKGYEQYF
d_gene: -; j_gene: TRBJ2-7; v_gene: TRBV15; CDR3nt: TGTGCCACCAATAGCGGAAAAGGACATGACGAGCAGTACTTC; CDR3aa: CATNSGKGHDEQYF
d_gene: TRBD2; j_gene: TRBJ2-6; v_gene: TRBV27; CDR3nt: TGTGCCAGCAGTATGCGGGGGGGGGACTCTGGGGCCAACGTCCTGACTTTC; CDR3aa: CASSMRGGDSGANVLTF
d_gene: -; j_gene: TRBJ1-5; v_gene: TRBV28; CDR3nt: TGTGCCAGCAGTTTAGGGCAGCCCAATCAGCCCCAGCATTTT; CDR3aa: CASSLGQPNQPQHF
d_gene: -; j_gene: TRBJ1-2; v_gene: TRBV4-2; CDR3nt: TGTGCCAGCAGCCAAGAGGAGACCAGGGTCTATGGCTACACCTTC; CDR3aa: CASSQEETRVYGYTF
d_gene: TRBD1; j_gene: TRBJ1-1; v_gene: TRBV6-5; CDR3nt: TGTGCCAGCAGAGGACAGGGCGCGGGGAACACTGAAGCTTTCTTT; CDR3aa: CASRGQGAGNTEAFF
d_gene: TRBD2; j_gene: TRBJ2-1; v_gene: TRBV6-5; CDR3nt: TGTGCCGTACGCCGGGAGGTCTACAATGAGCAGTTCTTC; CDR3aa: CAVRREVYNEQFF
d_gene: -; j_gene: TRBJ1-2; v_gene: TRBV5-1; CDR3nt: TGCGCCAGCAGCTTGGGGGGGCAAGAGTATGGCTACACCTTC; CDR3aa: CASSLGGQEYGYTF
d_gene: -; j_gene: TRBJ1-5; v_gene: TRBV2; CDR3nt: TGTGCCAGCAGCATCGGAGGGAATCAGCCCCAGCATTTT; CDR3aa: CASSIGGNQPQHF
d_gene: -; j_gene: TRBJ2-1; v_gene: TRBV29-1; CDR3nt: TGCAGCGTTGAAGAGGATGCAGTGTACAATGAGCAGTTCTTC; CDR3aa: CSVEEDAVYNEQFF
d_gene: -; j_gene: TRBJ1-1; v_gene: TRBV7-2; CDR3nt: TGTGCCAGCAGCCACCCCAGGGTAGAAGCTTTCTTT; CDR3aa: CASSHPRVEAFF
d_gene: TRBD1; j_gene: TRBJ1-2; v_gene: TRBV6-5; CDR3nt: TGTGCCAGCAGTCCACAGGGGAATCGTGGCTACACCTTC; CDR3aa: CASSPQGNRGYTF
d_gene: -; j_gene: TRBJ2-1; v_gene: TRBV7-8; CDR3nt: TGTGCCAGCAGCTTATCCCTGACAGTCAATGAGCAGTTCTTC; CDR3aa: CASSLSLTVNEQFF